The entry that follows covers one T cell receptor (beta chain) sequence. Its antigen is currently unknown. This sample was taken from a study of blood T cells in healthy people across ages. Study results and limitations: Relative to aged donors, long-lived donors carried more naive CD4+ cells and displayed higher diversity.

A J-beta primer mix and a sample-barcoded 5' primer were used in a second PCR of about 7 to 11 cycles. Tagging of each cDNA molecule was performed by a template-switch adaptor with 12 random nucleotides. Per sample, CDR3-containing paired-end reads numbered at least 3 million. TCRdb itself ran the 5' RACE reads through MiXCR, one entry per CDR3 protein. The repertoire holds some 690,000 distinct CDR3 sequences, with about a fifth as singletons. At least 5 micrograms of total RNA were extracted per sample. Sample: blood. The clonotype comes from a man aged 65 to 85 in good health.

The CDR3 DNA reads as TGCAGCGTTGAAGATGGGGGCAGGGTCGAGCAGTACTTC. Translated: CSVEDGGRVEQYF. The genes are TRBV29-1 and TRBJ2-7; D is perhaps TRBD1 (6 bases). The germline V gene has CDR1 SQVTM and CDR2 ANQGSEA. V was pared by 0 bases and J by 6 bases, with 12 bases between. The CDR3 length is 13 residues.